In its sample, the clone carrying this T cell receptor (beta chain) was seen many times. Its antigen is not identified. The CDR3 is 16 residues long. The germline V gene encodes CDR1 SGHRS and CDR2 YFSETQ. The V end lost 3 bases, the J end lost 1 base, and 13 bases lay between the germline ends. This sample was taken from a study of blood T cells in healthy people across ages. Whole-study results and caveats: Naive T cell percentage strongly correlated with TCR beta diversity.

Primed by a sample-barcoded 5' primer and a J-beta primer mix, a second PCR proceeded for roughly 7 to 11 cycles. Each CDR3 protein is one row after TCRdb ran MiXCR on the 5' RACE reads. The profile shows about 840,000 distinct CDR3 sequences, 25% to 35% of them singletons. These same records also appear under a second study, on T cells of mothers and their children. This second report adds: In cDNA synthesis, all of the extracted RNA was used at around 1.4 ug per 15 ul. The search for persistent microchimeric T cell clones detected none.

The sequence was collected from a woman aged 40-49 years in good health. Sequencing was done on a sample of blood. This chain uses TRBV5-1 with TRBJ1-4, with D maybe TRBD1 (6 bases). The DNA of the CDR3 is TGCGCCAGCAGCTCCGGGACATCCCGAACTAATGAAAAACTGTTTTTT. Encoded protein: CASSSGTSRTNEKLFF.